Sequencing of this T cell receptor (beta chain) was carried out in a study of cytomegalovirus exposure and HLA in healthy donors. PCR primers comprised 60 Vbeta and 13 Jbeta primers. The protocol was immunoSEQ multiplex PCR, while the TCRdb copy is restricted to in-frame clones and leaves out a portion. The sample holds about 200,000 clones. In germline, CDR1 is MNHEY, CDR2 SMNVEV (reference sequence). V dropped 6 bases and J dropped 1 base, with 16 bases sitting between them. The CDR3 is made up of 16 amino acids. This TCR was sampled from a boy younger than 18 in good health and CMV-seronegative. The sequenced sample was PBMCs. V usage is TRBV27 and J usage is TRBJ1-5; D remains ambiguous. CDR3 sequence reads: CASRPGGPGSNQPQHF. Here the CDR3 DNA reads TGTGCCAGCAGGCCTGGCGGGCCGGGAAGCAATCAGCCCCAGCATTTT.